This T cell receptor (beta chain) is drawn from a study of regulatory T cells in long-lasting Graves disease. Study-wide points: Peripheral blood was the sole material, not thyroid tissue. Those with persistent Graves' had less TCR diversity than newly diagnosed patients. New patients shared fewer public clonotypes (roughly 910) than persistent patients did (fewer than 3,000).

Indicated time point: newly diagnosed GD, antithyroid drugs for less than 3 months. Preparation of the TCR library used RNA extracted from PBMCs. Building the TCR beta libraries relied on iRepertoire HTBI primers, and CDR3 regions underwent Arm-PCR. TCRdb used MiXCR to reprocess the multiplex PCR reads, holding one entry per CDR3 protein. The sample includes about 470,000 distinct CDR3 sequences, about 15% seen only once; the top ten take 16%. This clonotype was seen many times. The antigen is unknown. These records were also assigned to another study, of T cells in Graves' hyperthyroidism and ophthalmopathy. That paper adds: Clinicians diagnosed patients from clinical symptoms, serum thyroxine and TRAb, thyroid ultrasound and orbital computed tomography.

Specimen: peripheral blood mononuclear cells (PBMCs), collected at new diagnosis, from a patient treated with antithyroid drugs. This receptor was taken from a woman aged 25 to 39 with Graves disease.

The CDR3, as DNA: TGTGCCAGCAGGGACCCCCCTCGCGACTACGAGCAGTACTTC. Protein sequence: CASRDPPRDYEQYF. The chain links TRBV5-5 to TRBJ2-7, with no clear D. Germline V gene data show CDR1 as SGHKS and CDR2 as YYEKEE (reference sequence). V was clipped by 5 bases and J by 3 bases, with 15 bases between them. This CDR3 spans 14 amino acids.